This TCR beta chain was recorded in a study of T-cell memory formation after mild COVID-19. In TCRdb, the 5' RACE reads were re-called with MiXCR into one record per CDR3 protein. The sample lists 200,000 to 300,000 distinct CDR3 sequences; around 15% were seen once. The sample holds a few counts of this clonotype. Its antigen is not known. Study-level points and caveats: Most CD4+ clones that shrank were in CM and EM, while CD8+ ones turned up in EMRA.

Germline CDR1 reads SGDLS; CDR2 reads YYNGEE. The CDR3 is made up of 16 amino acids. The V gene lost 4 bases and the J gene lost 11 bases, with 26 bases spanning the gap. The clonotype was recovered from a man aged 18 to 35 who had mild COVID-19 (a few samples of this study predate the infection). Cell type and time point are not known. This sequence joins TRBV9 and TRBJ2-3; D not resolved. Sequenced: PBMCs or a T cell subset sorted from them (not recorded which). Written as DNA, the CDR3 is TGTGCCAGCAGCCCCCAGGTCCAACCATTGGGGTTCGGGCAGTATTTT. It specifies CASSPQVQPLGFGQYF.